This T cell receptor (beta chain) is from a study of blood T cell repertoires in COVID-19 (dated by TCRdb to 2018 to 2020). Notes on the research overall: Collaborator samples came from the United States, Italy and Spain and covered acute and convalescent phases of COVID-19. The material from the prospective study consisted of cDNA or gDNA derived from T cells, B-cell-depleted T cells, or PBMCs. Subjects who had been exposed to COVID-19, were actively infected with it, or had recovered from it provided the deeply sampled blood TCRbeta repertoires that made up the dataset. The repertoires were made available in a free public database intended to serve as a resource for research on the immune response to SARS-CoV-2. Samples were obtained from the ongoing ImmuneRACE study (first 160 participants) and from 950 to 1,500 subjects provided by 6 global collaborators. The sample metadata nearly always contained a de-identified subject ID, COVID-19 status, age in years and sex. Where available, HLA class I and class II types were obtained from metadata supplied by the sample provider rather than from assay-based typing. What the work shows at the level of the full study, not this receptor alone: The quantity of clinical and demographic metadata differed by source and by participant and was supplied without curation.

TCRbeta CDR3 regions were amplified from genomic DNA by means of the immunoSEQ Assay, a bias-controlled multiplex PCR. Processing in the source paper ran as follows. The number of nucleated cells in each sample was estimated from the amplification of reference gene primers within the assay. To quantify the absolute abundance of each unique TCRbeta CDR3 rearrangement, sequence reads were collapsed and filtered. For each sample, productive Simpson clonality was calculated by taking the square root of Simpson's diversity index across productive rearrangements. The table was pulled from immuneACCESS by TCRdb, which kept in-frame rearrangements only. Such tables lose some clones; where checked, under half of the loss comes from unresolved V genes, and the rest has no known cause. D and trimming were read from the DNA, whereas the V and J calls and clone size are those reported in that table. The sample has more than 150,000 clones on record, around 82% of them singletons. The top ten constitute 9.8% of the sample.

V sheds 5 bases and J sheds 1 base, leaving 15 bases between their ends. CDR1 SEHNR and CDR2 FQNEAQ were looked up in the germline V gene (reference sequence). Reading from cysteine to phenylalanine, the CDR3 counts 16 amino acids. The read is trimmed to its CDR3 DNA, 48 bases read in frame from base 1. Collaborating institutions collected whole blood in K2EDTA tubes following their own protocols. For TCRbeta analysis, collaborators shipped samples as frozen whole blood, isolated PBMCs, or DNA extracted from either of those sample types. About this clone itself: The target of this receptor is not known. No per-base quality is available; no much larger clone lies one base away.

The sequenced sample consisted of peripheral blood. The rearrangement joined TRBV7-9 to TRBJ1-3, with the D segment identity uncertain. The source of this sequence is a woman of 80 years or more with acute or convalescent COVID-19. The CDR3: CASSHNSPSSGNTIYF. The nucleotide sequence is TGTGCCAGCAGCCACAACAGCCCATCTTCTGGAAACACCATATATTTT.